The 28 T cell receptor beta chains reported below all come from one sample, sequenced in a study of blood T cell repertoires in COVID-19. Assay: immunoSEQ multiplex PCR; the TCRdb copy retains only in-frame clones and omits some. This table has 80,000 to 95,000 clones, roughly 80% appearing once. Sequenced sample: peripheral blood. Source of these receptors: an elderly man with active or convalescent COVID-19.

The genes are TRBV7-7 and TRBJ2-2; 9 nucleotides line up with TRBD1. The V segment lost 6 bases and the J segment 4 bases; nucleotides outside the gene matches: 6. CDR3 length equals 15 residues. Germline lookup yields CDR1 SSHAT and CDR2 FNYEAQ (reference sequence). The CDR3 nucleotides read TGTGCCAGCAGACCACAGGGGGCGGGCACCGGGGAGCTGTTTTTT. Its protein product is CASRPQGAGTGELFF.

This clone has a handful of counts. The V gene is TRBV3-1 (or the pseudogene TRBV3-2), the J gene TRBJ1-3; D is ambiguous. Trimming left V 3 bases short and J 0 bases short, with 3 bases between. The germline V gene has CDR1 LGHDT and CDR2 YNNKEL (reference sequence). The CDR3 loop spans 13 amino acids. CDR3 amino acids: CASSHYSGNTIYF. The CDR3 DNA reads TGTGCCAGCAGCCATTACTCTGGAAACACCATATATTTT.

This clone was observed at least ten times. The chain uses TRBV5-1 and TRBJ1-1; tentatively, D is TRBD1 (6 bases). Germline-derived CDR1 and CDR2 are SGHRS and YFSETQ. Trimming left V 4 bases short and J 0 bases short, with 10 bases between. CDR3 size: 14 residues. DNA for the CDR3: TGCGCCAGCAGCGCACAGGGAATGAACACTGAAGCTTTCTTT. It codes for CASSAQGMNTEAFF.

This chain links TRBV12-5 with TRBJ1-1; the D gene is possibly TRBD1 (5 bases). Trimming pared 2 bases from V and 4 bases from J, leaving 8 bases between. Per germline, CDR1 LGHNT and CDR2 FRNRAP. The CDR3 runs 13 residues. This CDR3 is CASGLMGPTEAFF. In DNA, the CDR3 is TGTGCTAGTGGTTTGATGGGGCCCACTGAAGCTTTCTTT.

CDR3 sequence (DNA): TGTGCCAGCAGTTTTTGGGGACAGGCTAACCAAGAGACCCAGTACTTC. Translation gives CASSFWGQANQETQYF. The J gene is TRBJ2-5, the V gene TRBV28; 8 bases line up with TRBD1. Germline V lookup: CDR1 MDHEN, CDR2 SYDVKM. The CDR3 is 16 residues long. The V gene end was trimmed by 3 bases and the J gene end by 0 bases; junction bases not matched to a gene: 6. The variable domain in full, completed from reference TRBV28 and TRBJ2-5, reads DVKVTQSSRYLVKRTGEKVFLECVQDMDHENMFWYRQDPGLGLRLIYFSYDVKMKEKGDIPEGYSVSREKKERFSLILESASTNQTSMYLCASSFWGQANQETQYFGPGTRLLVL.

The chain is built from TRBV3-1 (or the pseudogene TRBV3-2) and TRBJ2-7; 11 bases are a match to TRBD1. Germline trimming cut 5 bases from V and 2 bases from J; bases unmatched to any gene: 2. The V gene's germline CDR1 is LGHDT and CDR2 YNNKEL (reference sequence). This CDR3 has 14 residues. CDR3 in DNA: TGTGCCAGCAGCTGGACAGGGGGCCCCTACGAGCAGTACTTC. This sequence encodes CASSWTGGPYEQYF.

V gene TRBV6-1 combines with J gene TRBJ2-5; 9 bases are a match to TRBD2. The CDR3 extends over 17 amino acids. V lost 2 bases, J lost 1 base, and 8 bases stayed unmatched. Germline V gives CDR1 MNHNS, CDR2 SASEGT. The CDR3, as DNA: TGTGCCAGCAGTGAAATTCTCTTGCGGGGGGGCCAAGAGACCCAGTACTTC. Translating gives CASSEILLRGGQETQYF.

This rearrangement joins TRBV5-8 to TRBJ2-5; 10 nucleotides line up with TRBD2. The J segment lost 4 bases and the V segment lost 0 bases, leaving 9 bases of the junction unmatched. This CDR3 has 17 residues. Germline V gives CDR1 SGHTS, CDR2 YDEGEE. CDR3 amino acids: CASSLVASGGLGETQYF. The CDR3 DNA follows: TGTGCCAGCAGCTTGGTGGCTAGCGGGGGCCTGGGAGAGACCCAGTACTTC.

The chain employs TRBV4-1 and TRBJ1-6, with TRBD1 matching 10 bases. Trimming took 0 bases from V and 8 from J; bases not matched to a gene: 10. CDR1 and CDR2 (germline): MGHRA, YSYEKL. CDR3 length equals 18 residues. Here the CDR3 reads CASSQESSDRGQYSPLHF. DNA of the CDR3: TGCGCCAGCAGCCAAGAGTCCTCCGACAGGGGGCAGTATTCACCCCTCCACTTT.

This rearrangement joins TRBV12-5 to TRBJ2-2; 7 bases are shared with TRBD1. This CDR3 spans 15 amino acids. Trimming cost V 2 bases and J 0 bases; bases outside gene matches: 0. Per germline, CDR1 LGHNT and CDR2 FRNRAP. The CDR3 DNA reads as TGTGCTAGTGGTTTGCAGGGGGCGAACACCGGGGAGCTGTTTTTT. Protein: CASGLQGANTGELFF.

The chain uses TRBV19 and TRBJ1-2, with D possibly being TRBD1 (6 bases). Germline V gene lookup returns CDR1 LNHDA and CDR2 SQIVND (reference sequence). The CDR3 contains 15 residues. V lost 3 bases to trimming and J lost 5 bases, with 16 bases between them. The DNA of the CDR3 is TGTGCCAGTAGTATCTCAGGGGAGGGAATATATGGCTACACCTTC. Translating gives CASSISGEGIYGYTF.

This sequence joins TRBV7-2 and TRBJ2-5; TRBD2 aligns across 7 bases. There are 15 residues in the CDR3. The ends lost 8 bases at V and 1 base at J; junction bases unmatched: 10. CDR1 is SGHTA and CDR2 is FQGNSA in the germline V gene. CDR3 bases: TGTGCCAGCCGCTCACTAGCGACCCTCCAAGAGACCCAGTACTTC. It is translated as CASRSLATLQETQYF. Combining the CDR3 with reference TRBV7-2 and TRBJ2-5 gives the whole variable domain GAGVSQSPSNKVTEKGKDVELRCDPISGHTALYWYRQSLGQGLEFLIYFQGNSAPDKSGLPSDRFSAERTGGSVSTLTIQRTQQEDSAVYLCASRSLATLQETQYFGPGTRLLVL.

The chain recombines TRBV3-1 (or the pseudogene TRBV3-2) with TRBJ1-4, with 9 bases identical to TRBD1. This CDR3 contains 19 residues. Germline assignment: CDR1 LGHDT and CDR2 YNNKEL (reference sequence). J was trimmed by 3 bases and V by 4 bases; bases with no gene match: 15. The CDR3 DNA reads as TGTGCCAGCAGCCCCCTGGACCGGGACAGGGCCGGAGCTAATGAAAAACTGTTTTTT. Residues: CASSPLDRDRAGANEKLFF.

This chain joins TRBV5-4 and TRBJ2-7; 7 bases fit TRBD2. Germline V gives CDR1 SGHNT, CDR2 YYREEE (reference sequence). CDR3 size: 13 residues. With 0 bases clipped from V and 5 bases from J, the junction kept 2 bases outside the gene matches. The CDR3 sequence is CASSLGGGDEQYF. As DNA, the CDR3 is TGTGCCAGCAGCTTGGGGGGGGGTGACGAGCAGTACTTC.

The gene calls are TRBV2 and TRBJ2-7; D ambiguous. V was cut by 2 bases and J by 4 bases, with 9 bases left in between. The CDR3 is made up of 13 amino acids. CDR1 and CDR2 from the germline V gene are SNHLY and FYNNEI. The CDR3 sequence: CASSEWSGYEQYF. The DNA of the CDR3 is TGTGCCAGCAGTGAATGGAGTGGATACGAGCAGTACTTC.

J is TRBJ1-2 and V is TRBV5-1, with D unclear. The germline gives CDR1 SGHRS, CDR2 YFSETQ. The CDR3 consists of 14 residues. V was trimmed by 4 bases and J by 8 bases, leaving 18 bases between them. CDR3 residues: CASSPPLDSGGYTF. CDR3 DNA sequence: TGCGCCAGCAGCCCTCCATTAGACTCTGGAGGCTACACCTTC.

CDR3 region: CATRLAGVKDTQYF. DNA for the CDR3: TGTGCCACCCGACTAGCGGGGGTCAAAGATACGCAGTATTTT. The gene calls are TRBV11-2 and TRBJ2-3; 12 bases match TRBD2. With V trimmed by 10 bases and J by 5 bases, 7 bases remained unmatched. CDR3 length: 14 residues. The germline CDR1 and CDR2 sequences are SGHAT and FQNNGV.

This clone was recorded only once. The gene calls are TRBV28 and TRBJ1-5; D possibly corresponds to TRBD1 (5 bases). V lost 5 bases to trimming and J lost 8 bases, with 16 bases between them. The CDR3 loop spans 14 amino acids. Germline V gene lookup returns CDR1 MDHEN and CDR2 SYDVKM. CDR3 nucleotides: TGTGCCAGCAGTGGGCGGCCGGCGGGGGAGCCCCAGCATTTT. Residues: CASSGRPAGEPQHF.

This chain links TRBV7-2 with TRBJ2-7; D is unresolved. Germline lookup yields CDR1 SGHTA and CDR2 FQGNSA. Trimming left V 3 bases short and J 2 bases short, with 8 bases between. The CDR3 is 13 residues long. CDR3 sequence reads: CASSLQRTYEQYF. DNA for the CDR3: TGTGCCAGCAGCTTGCAGAGGACCTACGAGCAGTACTTC.

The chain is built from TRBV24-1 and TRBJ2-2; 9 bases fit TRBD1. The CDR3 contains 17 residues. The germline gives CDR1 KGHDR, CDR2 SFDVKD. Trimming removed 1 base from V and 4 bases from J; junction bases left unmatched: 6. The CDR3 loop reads CATSDLYGTGSTGELFF. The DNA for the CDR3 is TGTGCCACCAGTGATTTATATGGGACAGGGTCCACCGGGGAGCTGTTTTTT.

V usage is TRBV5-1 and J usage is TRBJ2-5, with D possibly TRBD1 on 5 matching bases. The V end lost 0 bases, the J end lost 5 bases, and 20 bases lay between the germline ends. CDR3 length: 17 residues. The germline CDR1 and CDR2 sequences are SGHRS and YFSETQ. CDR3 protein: CASSLVFGRQGGETQYF. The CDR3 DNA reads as TGCGCCAGCAGCTTGGTTTTCGGTAGGCAGGGCGGTGAGACCCAGTACTTC.

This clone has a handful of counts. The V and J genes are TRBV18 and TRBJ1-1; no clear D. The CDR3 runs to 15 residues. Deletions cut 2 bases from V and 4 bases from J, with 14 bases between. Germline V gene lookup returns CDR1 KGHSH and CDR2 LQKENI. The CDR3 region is CASSPGGRGGTEAFF. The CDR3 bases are TGTGCCAGCTCACCAGGAGGACGAGGTGGCACTGAAGCTTTCTTT.

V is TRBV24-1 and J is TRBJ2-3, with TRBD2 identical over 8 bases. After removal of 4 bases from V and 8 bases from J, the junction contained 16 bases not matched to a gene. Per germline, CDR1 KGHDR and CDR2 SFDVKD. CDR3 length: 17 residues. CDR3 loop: CATSDSGTRWGGGTQYF. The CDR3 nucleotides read TGTGCCACCAGTGACTCCGGGACTAGGTGGGGAGGGGGTACGCAGTATTTT.

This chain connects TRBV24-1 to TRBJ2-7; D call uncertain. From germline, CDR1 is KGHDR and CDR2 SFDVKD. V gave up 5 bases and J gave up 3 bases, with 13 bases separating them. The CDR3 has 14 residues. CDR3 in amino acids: CATSAYVGLYEQYF. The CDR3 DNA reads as TGTGCCACCAGTGCCTACGTTGGGCTCTACGAGCAGTACTTC.

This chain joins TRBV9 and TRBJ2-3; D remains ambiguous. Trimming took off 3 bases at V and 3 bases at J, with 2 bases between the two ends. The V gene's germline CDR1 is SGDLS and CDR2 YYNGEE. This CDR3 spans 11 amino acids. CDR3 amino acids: CASSATDTQYF. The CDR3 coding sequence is TGTGCCAGCAGCGCGACAGATACGCAGTATTTT.

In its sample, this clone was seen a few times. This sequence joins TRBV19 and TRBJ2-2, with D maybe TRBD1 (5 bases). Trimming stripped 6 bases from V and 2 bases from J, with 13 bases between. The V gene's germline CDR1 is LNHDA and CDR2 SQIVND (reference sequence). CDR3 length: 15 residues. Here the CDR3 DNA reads TGTGCCAGTAGCCTGAGGCAGGGCAACACCGGGGAGCTGTTTTTT. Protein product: CASSLRQGNTGELFF. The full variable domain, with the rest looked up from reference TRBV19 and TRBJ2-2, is DGGITQSPKYLFRKEGQNVTLSCEQNLNHDAMYWYRQDPGQGLRLIYYSQIVNDFQKGDIAEGYSVSREKKESFPLTVTSAQKNPTAFYLCASSLRQGNTGELFFGEGSRLTVL.

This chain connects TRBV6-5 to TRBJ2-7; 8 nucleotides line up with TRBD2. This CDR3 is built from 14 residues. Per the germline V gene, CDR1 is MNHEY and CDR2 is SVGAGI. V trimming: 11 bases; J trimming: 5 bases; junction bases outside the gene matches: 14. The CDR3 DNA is TGTGCCGGAGGGAGGGCGGGGGGCGGTGACGAGCAGTACTTC. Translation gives CAGGRAGGGDEQYF.

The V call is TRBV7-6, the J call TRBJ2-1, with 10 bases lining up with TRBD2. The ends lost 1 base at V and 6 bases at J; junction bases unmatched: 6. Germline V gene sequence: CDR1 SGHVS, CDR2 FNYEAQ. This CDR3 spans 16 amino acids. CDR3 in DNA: TGTGCCAGCAGCTTAGGAGCGGGGGGGGTCAGCAATGAGCAGTTCTTC. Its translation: CASSLGAGGVSNEQFF.